The next 3 T cell receptor beta chains were all read from a single sample in a study of T cell changes during pregnancy in multiple sclerosis (dated by TCRdb to about 2019). The library was produced with the immunoSEQ multiplex PCR assay. TCRdb took over this immuneACCESS table, retaining in-frame rearrangements with V and J assigned. Such tables are incomplete; in checked studies, under half of the missing clones stem from an unresolved V gene, and the remainder is unexplained. In all, the sample holds about 38,000 clones, and over 85% of those were seen once. The ten largest clones represent 0.56% of the sample. The starting material was CD4+ T cells from peripheral blood mononuclear cells, obtained before pregnancy. The receptor source for this set is a female donor with multiple sclerosis, enrolled in a pregnancy study.

The chain recombines TRBV30 with TRBJ1-5; 7 nucleotides agree with TRBD1. The J segment lost 3 bases and the V segment lost 3 bases, leaving 11 bases of the junction unmatched. Germline values: CDR1 GTSNPN, CDR2 SVGIG (reference sequence). This CDR3 contains 16 residues. The CDR3 DNA reads as TGTGCCTGGAGCGACCCCTTGGACAGGCTCAATCAGCCCCAGCATTTT. Its translation: CAWSDPLDRLNQPQHF.

V gene TRBV6-5 combines with J gene TRBJ2-3, with D maybe TRBD1 (5 bases). The germline V gene encodes CDR1 MNHEY and CDR2 SVGAGI. CDR3 size: 13 residues. V shed 2 bases and J shed 6 bases, with 9 bases lying between them. The CDR3 nucleotides read TGTGCCAGCAGTTACAGGGGCAGTGATACGCAGTATTTT. Its translation is CASSYRGSDTQYF.

This chain links TRBV6-6 with TRBJ1-2, with a weak D call TRBD1 (5 bases). The germline V gene encodes CDR1 MNHNY and CDR2 SVGAGI (reference sequence). There are 15 residues in the CDR3. With 5 bases removed from V and 1 base from J, the gap between germline ends came to 14 bases. Here the CDR3 reads CASSAQGDGNYGYTF. Written as DNA, the CDR3 is TGTGCCAGCAGTGCCCAGGGTGATGGTAACTATGGCTACACCTTC.